This T cell receptor (beta chain) is drawn from a study of shared clonotypes between healthy human individuals. V trimming: 4 bases; J trimming: 7 bases; junction bases outside the gene matches: 11. Germline loops: CDR1 SEHNR, CDR2 FQNEAQ (reference sequence). The CDR3 is made up of 16 amino acids. Profiled with immunoSEQ multiplex PCR; TCRdb holds only in-frame clones, not every one. Of millions of clones listed, about 93% are singletons. Cells designated naive CD8 were CD45RO-negative and were positively selected for CCR7, with terminally differentiated effector memory CD45RA+ cells excluded. J is TRBJ2-1 and V is TRBV7-9; 9 bases are a match to TRBD2. What was sequenced was naive CD8+ T cells from PBMCs. This clonotype was sampled from a man between 18 and 35 years old in good health. Some clones in this sample may be carry-over from other donors' samples. As DNA, the CDR3 is TGTGCCAGCAGCTCCATGACTAGCGGAGAAGGTAATGAGCAGTTCTTC. This encodes CASSSMTSGEGNEQFF.